The entry that follows covers one T cell receptor (beta chain) sequence. Its target is not known. This sample was taken from a study of cytomegalovirus exposure and HLA in healthy donors. Regarding the study as a whole: Across donors, most TCRs were seen rarely, yet some public ones were widespread. The study designated fewer than 200 TCR beta chains cytomegalovirus-associated. In vitro checks showed that a few CMV-associated chains really do target CMV antigens.

PCR used 60 Vbeta primers and 13 Jbeta primers. The method was immunoSEQ multiplex PCR; TCRdb's version includes in-frame clones alone and lacks a portion of them. Of 200,000 to 300,000 clones listed, roughly 81% are singletons. CDR3 length: 14 amino acids. Germline CDR1 SGHVS, CDR2 FQNEAQ. Trimming took off 0 bases at V and 2 bases at J, with 8 bases between the two ends. The source of this sequence is a middle-aged woman in good health and CMV-seropositive. V and J are TRBV7-8 and TRBJ2-7; weak D call: TRBD1 (5 bases). The sequencing input was PBMCs. The CDR3 nucleotides read TGTGCCAGCAGCTTAGCCGCAGGGACCTACGAGCAGTACTTC. Translating gives CASSLAAGTYEQYF. Full variable domain (outside the CDR3, taken from reference TRBV7-8 and TRBJ2-7): GAGVSQSPRYKVAKRGQDVALRCDPISGHVSLFWYQQALGQGPEFLTYFQNEAQLDKSGLPSDRFFAERPEGSVSTLKIQRTQQEDSAVYLCASSLAAGTYEQYFGPGTRLTVT.